One T cell receptor (beta chain) is described in this entry. Antigen unknown. The PCR ran on 60 Vbeta and 13 Jbeta primers. Here immunoSEQ multiplex PCR was the method, and the copy in TCRdb shows in-frame clones only, minus some. The sample lists 200,000 to 250,000 clones; roughly four fifths were seen once. Per germline, CDR1 SGHVS and CDR2 FQNEAQ. The junction had 9 bases not matched to a gene; V was cut back by 6 bases and J by 2 bases. The CDR3 consists of 16 residues. This sample is drawn from a study of cytomegalovirus exposure and HLA in healthy donors. Overall study context: There were approximately 400 genotyped donors. Of these, 75% to 90% fell in the genetic ancestry cluster associated with self-reported Caucasian donors. Study-level points and caveats: Cytomegalovirus-associated TCR beta chains were listed, numbering 150 to 200.

The source of this sequence is a woman in her thirties or forties in good health and CMV-seronegative. Sample: PBMCs. V gene TRBV7-8 combines with J gene TRBJ1-1, with 10 bases identical to TRBD1. In nucleotides, the CDR3 is TGTGCCAGCAGTTTTATCCGGGACAGGGGCAACACTGAAGCTTTCTTT. Residues: CASSFIRDRGNTEAFF.